This T cell receptor beta chain is from a study of T cell responses to AZD1222 COVID-19 vaccine. Sequenced by immunoSEQ multiplex PCR; TCRdb stores in-frame clones only, minus some. The sample contains about 200,000 clones, around 94% of which appear only once. Concerning this clone itself: Its matching antigen is unknown.

Notes on the study in general: Per reports, nearly half of all spike-specific TCRs target regions that are unmutated in variants. Regions 160-218 and 743-854 held dominance among vaccine-associated CD4 TCRs, which spanned spike. Clonal diversity may have been underestimated, and the donors were mostly white British, with more females than males.

V lost 5 bases, J lost 1 base, and 7 bases stayed unmatched. This CDR3 region has 16 residues. Germline CDR1 reads MGHDK; CDR2 reads SYGVNS. V is TRBV25-1 and J is TRBJ2-2; the match to TRBD2 covers 7 bases. The sample consisted of peripheral blood, taken 28 days after the second dose of the MenACWY control vaccine. The TCR was taken from an adult who received the MenACWY meningococcal vaccine as a control. The CDR3 reads CASSFRTSGNTGELFF. Here the CDR3 DNA reads TGTGCCAGCAGTTTCCGGACTAGTGGGAACACCGGGGAGCTGTTTTTT.